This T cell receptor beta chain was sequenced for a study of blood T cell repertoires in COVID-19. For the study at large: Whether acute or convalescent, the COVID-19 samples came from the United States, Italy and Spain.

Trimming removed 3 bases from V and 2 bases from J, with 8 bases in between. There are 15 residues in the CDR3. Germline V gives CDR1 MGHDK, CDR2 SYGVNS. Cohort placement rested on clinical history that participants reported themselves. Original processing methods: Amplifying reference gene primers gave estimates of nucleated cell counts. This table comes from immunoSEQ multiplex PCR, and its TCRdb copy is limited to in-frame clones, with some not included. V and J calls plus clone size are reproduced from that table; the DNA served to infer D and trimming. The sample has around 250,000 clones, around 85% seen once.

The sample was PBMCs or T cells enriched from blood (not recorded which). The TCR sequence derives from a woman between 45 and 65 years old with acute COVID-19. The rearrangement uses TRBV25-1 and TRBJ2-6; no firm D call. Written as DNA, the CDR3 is TGTGCCAGCAGTGATACACAAGCTGGGGCCAACGTCCTGACTTTC. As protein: CASSDTQAGANVLTF.